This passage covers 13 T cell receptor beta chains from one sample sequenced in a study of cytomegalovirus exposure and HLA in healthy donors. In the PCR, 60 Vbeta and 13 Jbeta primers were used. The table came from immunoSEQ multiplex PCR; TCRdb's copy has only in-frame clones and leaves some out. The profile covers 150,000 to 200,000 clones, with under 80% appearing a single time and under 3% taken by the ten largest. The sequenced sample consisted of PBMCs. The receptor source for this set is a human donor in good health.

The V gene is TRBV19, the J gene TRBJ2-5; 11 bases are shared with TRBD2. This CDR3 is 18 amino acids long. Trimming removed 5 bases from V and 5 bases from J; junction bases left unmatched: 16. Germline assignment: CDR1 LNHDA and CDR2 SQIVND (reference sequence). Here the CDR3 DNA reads TGTGCCAGTAGTCCCCCTAGCGGGGGGATACGGGGAGGGGAGACCCAGTACTTC. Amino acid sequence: CASSPPSGGIRGGETQYF.

In DNA, the CDR3 is TGTGCCAGTACCGACAGGGGCGTGGAGATCTACACCTTC. Amino acid sequence: CASTDRGVEIYTF. The rearrangement links TRBV19 to TRBJ1-2; 8 bases line up with TRBD1. The CDR3 covers 13 residues. Per germline, CDR1 LNHDA and CDR2 SQIVND (reference sequence). J gave up 10 bases and V 7 bases, and 11 bases lay outside the gene matches.

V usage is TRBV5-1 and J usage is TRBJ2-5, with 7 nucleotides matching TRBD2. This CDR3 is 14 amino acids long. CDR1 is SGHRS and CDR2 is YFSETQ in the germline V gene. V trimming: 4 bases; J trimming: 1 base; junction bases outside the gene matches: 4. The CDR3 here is CASSPGGIQETQYF. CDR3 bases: TGCGCCAGCAGCCCCGGGGGGATCCAAGAGACCCAGTACTTC.

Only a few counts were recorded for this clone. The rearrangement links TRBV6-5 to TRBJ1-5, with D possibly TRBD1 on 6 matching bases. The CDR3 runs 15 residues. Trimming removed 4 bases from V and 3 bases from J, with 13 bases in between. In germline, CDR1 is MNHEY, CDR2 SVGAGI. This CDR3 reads CASSSPDRINQPQHF. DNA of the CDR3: TGTGCCAGCAGTTCCCCTGACAGGATCAATCAGCCCCAGCATTTT.

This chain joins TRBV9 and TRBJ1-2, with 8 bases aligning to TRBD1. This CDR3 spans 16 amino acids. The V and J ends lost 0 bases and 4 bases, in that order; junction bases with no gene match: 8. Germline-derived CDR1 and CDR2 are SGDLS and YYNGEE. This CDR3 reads CASSVGLAGGLYGYTF. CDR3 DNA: TGTGCCAGCAGCGTAGGTTTGGCAGGGGGCCTCTATGGCTACACCTTC.

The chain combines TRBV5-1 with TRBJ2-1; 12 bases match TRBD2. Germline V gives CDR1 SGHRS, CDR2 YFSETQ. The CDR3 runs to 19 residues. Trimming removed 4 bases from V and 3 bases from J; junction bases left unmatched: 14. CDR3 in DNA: TGCGCCAGCAGCCCTGGGGGTCTAGCGGGGGGGCTCAGCTACAATGAGCAGTTCTTC. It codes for CASSPGGLAGGLSYNEQFF.

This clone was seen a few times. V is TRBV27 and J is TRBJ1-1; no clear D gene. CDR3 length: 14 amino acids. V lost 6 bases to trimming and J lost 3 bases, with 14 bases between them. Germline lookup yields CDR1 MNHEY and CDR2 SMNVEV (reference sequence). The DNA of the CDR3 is TGTGCCAGCAGCCCCATATATTCGGACACTGAAGCTTTCTTT. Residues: CASSPIYSDTEAFF.

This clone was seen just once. The CDR3: CASNPGGGSSYNEQFF. The DNA of the CDR3 is TGTGCCAGCAACCCTGGGGGGGGTAGCTCCTACAATGAGCAGTTCTTC. This chain links TRBV7-9 with TRBJ2-1, with TRBD2 identical over 7 bases. Trimming cost V 7 bases and J 0 bases; bases outside gene matches: 9. The CDR3 is 16 amino acids. Germline values: CDR1 SEHNR, CDR2 FQNEAQ (reference sequence).

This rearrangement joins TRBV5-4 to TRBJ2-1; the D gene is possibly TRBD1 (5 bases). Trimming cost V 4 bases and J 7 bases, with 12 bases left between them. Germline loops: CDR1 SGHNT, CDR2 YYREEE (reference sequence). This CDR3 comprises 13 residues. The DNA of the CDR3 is TGTGCCAGCAGCCCCCAGGGTTGGAATGAGCAGTTCTTC. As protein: CASSPQGWNEQFF.

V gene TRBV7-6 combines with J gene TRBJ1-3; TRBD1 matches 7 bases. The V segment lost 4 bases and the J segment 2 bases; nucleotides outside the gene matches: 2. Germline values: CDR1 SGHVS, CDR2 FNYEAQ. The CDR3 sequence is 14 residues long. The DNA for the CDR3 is TGTGCCAGCAGCTCAACAGGGGCTGGAAACACCATATATTTT. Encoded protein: CASSSTGAGNTIYF.

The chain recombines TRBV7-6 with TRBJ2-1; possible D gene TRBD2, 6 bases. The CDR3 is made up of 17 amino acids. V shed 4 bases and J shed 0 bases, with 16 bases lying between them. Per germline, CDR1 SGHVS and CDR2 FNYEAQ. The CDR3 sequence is CASSSSGTSSSYNEQFF. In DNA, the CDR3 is TGTGCCAGCAGCTCATCCGGGACTTCGAGCTCCTACAATGAGCAGTTCTTC.

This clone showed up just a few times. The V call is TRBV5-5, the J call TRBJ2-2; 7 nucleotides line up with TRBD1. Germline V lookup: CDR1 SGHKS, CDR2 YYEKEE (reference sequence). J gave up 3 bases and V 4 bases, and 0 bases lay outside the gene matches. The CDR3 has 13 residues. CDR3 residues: CASSGQDTGELFF. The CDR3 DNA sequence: TGTGCCAGCAGCGGACAGGACACCGGGGAGCTGTTTTTT. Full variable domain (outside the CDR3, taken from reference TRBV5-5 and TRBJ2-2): DAGVTQSPTHLIKTRGQQVTLRCSPISGHKSVSWYQQVLGQGPQFIFQYYEKEERGRGNFPDRFSARQFPNYSSELNVNALLLGDSALYLCASSGQDTGELFFGEGSRLTVL.

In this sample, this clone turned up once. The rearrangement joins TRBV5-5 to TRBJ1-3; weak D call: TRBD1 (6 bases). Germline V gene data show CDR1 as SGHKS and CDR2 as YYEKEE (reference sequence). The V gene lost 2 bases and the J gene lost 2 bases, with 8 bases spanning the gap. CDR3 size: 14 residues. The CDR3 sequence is CASSLQGTGNTIYF. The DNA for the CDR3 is TGTGCCAGCAGCTTACAGGGAACTGGAAACACCATATATTTT. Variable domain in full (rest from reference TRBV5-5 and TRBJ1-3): DAGVTQSPTHLIKTRGQQVTLRCSPISGHKSVSWYQQVLGQGPQFIFQYYEKEERGRGNFPDRFSARQFPNYSSELNVNALLLGDSALYLCASSLQGTGNTIYFGEGSWLTVV.